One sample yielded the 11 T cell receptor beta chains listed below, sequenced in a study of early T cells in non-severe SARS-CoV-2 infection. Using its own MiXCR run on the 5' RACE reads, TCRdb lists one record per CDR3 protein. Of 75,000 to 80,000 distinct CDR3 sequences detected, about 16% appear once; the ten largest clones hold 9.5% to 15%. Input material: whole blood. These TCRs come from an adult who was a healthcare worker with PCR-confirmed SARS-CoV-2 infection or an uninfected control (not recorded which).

This chain's CDR3 is CASSPTPGRTSYEQYF. The CDR3 DNA reads as TGTGCCAGCTCACCGACACCGGGACGGACCTCCTACGAGCAGTACTTC. This chain joins TRBV18 and TRBJ2-7; tentatively, D is TRBD1 or TRBD2 (5 bases each). Per germline, CDR1 KGHSH and CDR2 LQKENI. The germline V and J ends were trimmed by 3 bases and 0 bases, with 15 bases remaining between them. The CDR3 sequence is 16 residues long.

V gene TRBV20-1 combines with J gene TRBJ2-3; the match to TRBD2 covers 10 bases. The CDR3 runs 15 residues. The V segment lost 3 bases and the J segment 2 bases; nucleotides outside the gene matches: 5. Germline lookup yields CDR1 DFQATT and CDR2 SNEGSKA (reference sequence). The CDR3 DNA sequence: TGCAGTGCTAGTATAGCGGGGGGTTTCACAGATACGCAGTATTTT. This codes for CSASIAGGFTDTQYF.

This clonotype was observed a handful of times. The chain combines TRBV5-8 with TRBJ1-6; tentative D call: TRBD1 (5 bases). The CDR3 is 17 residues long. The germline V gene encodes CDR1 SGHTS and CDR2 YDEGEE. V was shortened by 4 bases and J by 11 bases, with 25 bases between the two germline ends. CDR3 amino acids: CASSPQTGRSLGAPLHF. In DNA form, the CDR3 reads TGTGCCAGCAGCCCTCAAACGGGACGCTCCTTGGGGGCACCCCTCCACTTT.

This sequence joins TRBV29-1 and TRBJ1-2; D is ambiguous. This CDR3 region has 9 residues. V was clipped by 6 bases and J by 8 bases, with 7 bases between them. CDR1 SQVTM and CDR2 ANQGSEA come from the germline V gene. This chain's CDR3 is CSVQPGYTF. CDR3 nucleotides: TGCAGCGTACAGCCCGGCTACACCTTC.

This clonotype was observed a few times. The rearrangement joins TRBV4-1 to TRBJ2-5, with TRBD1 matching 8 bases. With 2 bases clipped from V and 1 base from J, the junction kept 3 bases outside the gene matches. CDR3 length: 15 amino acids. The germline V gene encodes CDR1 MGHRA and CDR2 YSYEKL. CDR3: CASSQPDRVQETQYF. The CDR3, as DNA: TGCGCCAGCAGCCAACCGGACAGGGTCCAAGAGACCCAGTACTTC.

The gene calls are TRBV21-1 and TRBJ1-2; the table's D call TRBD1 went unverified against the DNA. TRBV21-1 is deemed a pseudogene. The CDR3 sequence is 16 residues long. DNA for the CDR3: TGTGCCAGCAGCAACGCTTTGACAGGGGGCGGCTATGGCTACACCTTC. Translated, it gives CASSNALTGGGYGYTF.

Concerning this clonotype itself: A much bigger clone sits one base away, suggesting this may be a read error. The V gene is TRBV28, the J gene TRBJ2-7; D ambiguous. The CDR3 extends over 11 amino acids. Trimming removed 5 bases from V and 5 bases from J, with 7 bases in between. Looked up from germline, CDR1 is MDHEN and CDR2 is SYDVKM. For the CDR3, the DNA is TGTGCCAGCAGTGGACCCCACGAGCAGTACTTC. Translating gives CASSGPHEQYF.

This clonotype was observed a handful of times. CDR3 loop: CASSEKRLAGDEQYF. CDR3 coding DNA: TGTGCCAGCAGTGAAAAGAGACTAGCGGGGGACGAGCAGTACTTC. The rearrangement uses TRBV2 and TRBJ2-7; 12 bases fit TRBD2. CDR1 and CDR2 from the germline V gene are SNHLY and FYNNEI. V shed 2 bases, J shed 5 bases, and the junction held 4 bases outside the gene matches. The CDR3 is made up of 15 amino acids.

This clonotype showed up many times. CDR3 residues: CASSLRPQNTEAFF. As DNA, the CDR3 is TGTGCCAGCAGCTTAAGACCCCAGAACACTGAAGCTTTCTTT. The rearrangement links TRBV11-2 to TRBJ1-1; D remains unclear. The CDR3 spans 14 residues. Germline lookup yields CDR1 SGHAT and CDR2 FQNNGV. Trimming left V 2 bases short and J 1 base short, with 8 bases between.

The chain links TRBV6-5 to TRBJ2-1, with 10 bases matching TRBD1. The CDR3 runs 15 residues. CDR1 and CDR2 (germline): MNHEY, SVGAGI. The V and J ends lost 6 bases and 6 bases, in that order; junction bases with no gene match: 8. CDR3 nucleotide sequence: TGTGCCAGCAGAAAGGCCGGACAGGGGGTCAATGAGCAGTTCTTC. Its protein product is CASRKAGQGVNEQFF.

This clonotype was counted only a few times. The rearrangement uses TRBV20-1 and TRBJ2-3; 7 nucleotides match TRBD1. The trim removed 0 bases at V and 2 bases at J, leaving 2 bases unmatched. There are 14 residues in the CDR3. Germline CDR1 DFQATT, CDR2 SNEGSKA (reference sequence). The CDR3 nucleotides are TGCAGTGCTAGAGACGGGACAGTCACAGATACGCAGTATTTT. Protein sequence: CSARDGTVTDTQYF.